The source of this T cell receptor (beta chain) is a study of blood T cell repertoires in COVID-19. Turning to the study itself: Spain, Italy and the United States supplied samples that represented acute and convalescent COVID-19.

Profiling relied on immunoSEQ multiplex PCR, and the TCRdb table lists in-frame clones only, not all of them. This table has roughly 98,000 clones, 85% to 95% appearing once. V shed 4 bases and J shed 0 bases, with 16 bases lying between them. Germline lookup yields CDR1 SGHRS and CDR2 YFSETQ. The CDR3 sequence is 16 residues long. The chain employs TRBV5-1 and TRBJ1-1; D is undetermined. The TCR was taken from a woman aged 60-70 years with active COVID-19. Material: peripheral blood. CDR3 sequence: CASSPGRELMNTEAFF. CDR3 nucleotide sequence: TGCGCCAGCAGCCCCGGACGGGAACTGATGAACACTGAAGCTTTCTTT. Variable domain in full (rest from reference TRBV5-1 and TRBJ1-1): KAGVTQTPRYLIKTRGQQVTLSCSPISGHRSVSWYQQTPGQGLQFLFEYFSETQRNKGNFPGRFSGRQFSNSRSEMNVSTLELGDSALYLCASSPGRELMNTEAFFGQGTRLTVV.